Below, 17 T cell receptor beta chains from the same sample are listed, as sequenced in a study of blood T cell repertoires in COVID-19. This table comes from immunoSEQ multiplex PCR, and its TCRdb copy is limited to in-frame clones, with some not included. The sample contains 350,000 or so clones, approximately 89% of which appear only once. The sample taken for sequencing was peripheral blood. Every receptor here comes from a woman aged 55-70 years with COVID-19, enrolled during active disease.

The chain carries TRBV9 and TRBJ2-3, with 8 bases that match TRBD1. V trimming: 3 bases; J trimming: 0 bases; junction bases outside the gene matches: 6. CDR1 is SGDLS, CDR2 YYNGEE, per germline. The CDR3 covers 16 residues. The CDR3 loop is CASSAWTGSSTDTQYF. In nucleotides, the CDR3 is TGTGCCAGCAGCGCCTGGACAGGGTCAAGCACAGATACGCAGTATTTT.

This chain connects TRBV28 to TRBJ2-1, with 11 bases lining up with TRBD1. The CDR3 contains 15 residues. The germline V gene encodes CDR1 MDHEN and CDR2 SYDVKM. The junction had 6 bases not matched to a gene; V was cut back by 5 bases and J by 6 bases. CDR3 protein: CASSIAGTGGNEQFF. CDR3 DNA sequence: TGTGCCAGCAGTATAGCCGGGACAGGGGGCAATGAGCAGTTCTTC.

This clone was detected only once. V gene TRBV3-1 (or the pseudogene TRBV3-2) combines with J gene TRBJ2-2, with D uncertain. V gave up 4 bases and J gave up 4 bases, with 4 bases separating them. This CDR3 region has 12 residues. Germline V gene data show CDR1 as LGHDT and CDR2 as YNNKEL (reference sequence). The CDR3 loop is CASSRVTGELFF. CDR3 bases: TGTGCCAGCAGCCGAGTCACCGGGGAGCTGTTTTTT.

The V call is TRBV7-9, the J call TRBJ1-2; D may be TRBD1 (6 bases). The CDR3 is made up of 18 amino acids. CDR1 and CDR2 from the germline V gene are SEHNR and FQNEAQ (reference sequence). Trimming removed 4 bases from V and 5 bases from J, with 26 bases in between. The CDR3: CASSSDLGGAFLKYGYTF. The CDR3 DNA reads as TGTGCCAGCAGCTCCGACCTTGGGGGGGCATTTTTAAAGTATGGCTACACCTTC. Full variable domain (remainder filled in from reference TRBV7-9 and TRBJ1-2): DTGVSQNPRHKITKRGQNVTFRCDPISEHNRLYWYRQTLGQGPEFLTYFQNEAQLEKSRLLSDRFSAERPKGSFSTLEIQRTEQGDSAMYLCASSSDLGGAFLKYGYTFGSGTRLTVV.

The chain couples TRBV5-1 to TRBJ2-7; 9 nucleotides match TRBD1. Unmatched junction bases numbered 6, after V lost 4 bases and J lost 1 base. The germline gives CDR1 SGHRS, CDR2 YFSETQ. The CDR3 length is 15 residues. CDR3 region: CASSTDRGSSYEQYF. The CDR3 coding sequence is TGCGCCAGCAGCACAGACAGGGGGAGTTCCTACGAGCAGTACTTC.

The rearrangement links TRBV6-5 to TRBJ1-6; D is unresolved. The germline V gene has CDR1 MNHEY and CDR2 SVGAGI. The CDR3 contains 14 residues. The V gene lost 2 bases and the J gene lost 6 bases, with 8 bases spanning the gap. The CDR3: CASSYPGSNSPLHF. For the CDR3, the DNA is TGTGCCAGCAGTTACCCGGGATCTAATTCACCCCTCCACTTT.

The chain couples TRBV11-2 to TRBJ2-2, with 15 positions matching TRBD2. This CDR3 contains 19 residues. Germline CDR1 is SGHAT and CDR2 is FQNNGV. J gave up 0 bases and V 3 bases, and 5 bases lay outside the gene matches. CDR3 region: CASSFPRTSGGANTGELFF. The DNA of the CDR3 is TGTGCCAGCAGCTTTCCGAGGACTAGCGGGGGGGCGAACACCGGGGAGCTGTTTTTT.

The chain employs TRBV5-5 and TRBJ2-7; possible D gene TRBD1, 6 bases. With 2 bases removed from V and 4 bases from J, the gap between germline ends came to 10 bases. Per germline, CDR1 SGHKS and CDR2 YYEKEE (reference sequence). This CDR3 region has 13 residues. DNA for the CDR3: TGTGCCAGCAGCTTTACAGGGCCATACGAGCAGTACTTC. This translates into CASSFTGPYEQYF.

The chain employs TRBV5-1 and TRBJ1-2; D is possibly TRBD1 (6 bases). The CDR3 runs 16 residues. Germline V gene lookup returns CDR1 SGHRS and CDR2 YFSETQ. V lost 4 bases, J lost 0 bases, and 16 bases lay in between. CDR3 amino acids: CASSPGTTATNYGYTF. CDR3 bases: TGCGCCAGCAGCCCGGGGACAACCGCCACTAACTATGGCTACACCTTC.

This sequence joins TRBV9 and TRBJ2-7; D might be TRBD1 (5 bases). With 1 base removed from V and 7 bases from J, the gap between germline ends came to 12 bases. The CDR3 sequence is 13 residues long. Germline CDR1 and CDR2: SGDLS and YYNGEE. The CDR3 DNA is TGTGCCAGCAGCGTAATCGCAGGGCGAGAGCAGTACTTC. This translates into CASSVIAGREQYF.

The genes are TRBV19 and TRBJ1-5, with D possibly being TRBD1 (6 bases). CDR1 is LNHDA, CDR2 SQIVND, per germline (reference sequence). V lost 8 bases and J 0 bases, leaving 11 bases between the germline ends. The length of the CDR3 is 14 residues. The CDR3 region is CASWDKASNQPQHF. The CDR3 nucleotides are TGTGCCAGTTGGGACAAAGCTAGCAATCAGCCCCAGCATTTT.

The CDR3 loop is CASSAGTSGGRPYF. CDR3 nucleotides: TGTGCCAGCAGTGCCGGGACTAGCGGGGGCCGGCCATACTTC. This chain uses TRBV2 with TRBJ2-7; TRBD2 matches at 14 bases. CDR1 SNHLY and CDR2 FYNNEI come from the germline V gene. V lost 4 bases and J lost 13; bases outside the gene matches: 9. There are 14 residues in the CDR3. Drawing the rest from reference TRBV2 and TRBJ2-7, the complete variable domain is EPEVTQTPSHQVTQMGQEVILRCVPISNHLYFYWYRQILGQKVEFLVSFYNNEISEKSEIFDDQFSVERPDGSNFTLKIRSTKLEDSAMYFCASSAGTSGGRPYFGPGTRLTVT.

The chain has TRBV25-1 and TRBJ1-1; tentatively, D is TRBD1 (6 bases). This CDR3 has 15 residues. V gave up 7 bases and J gave up 1 base, with 16 bases separating them. Germline V gene lookup returns CDR1 MGHDK and CDR2 SYGVNS. The CDR3 nucleotides are TGTGCCAGCACGGGACCCGGGACACAGAACACTGAAGCTTTCTTT. It is translated as CASTGPGTQNTEAFF.

The chain has TRBV5-1 and TRBJ1-2; TRBD1 is a possible D gene (5 bases). Trimming left V 5 bases short and J 4 bases short, with 18 bases between. This CDR3 contains 15 residues. The germline V gene has CDR1 SGHRS and CDR2 YFSETQ. In nucleotides, the CDR3 is TGCGCCAGCAGTATTAATTCTCAGGGACTCTATGGCTACACCTTC. Residues: CASSINSQGLYGYTF.

This sequence joins TRBV5-6 and TRBJ2-5; D is ambiguous. Trimming shortened V by 1 base and J by 1 base, and 8 bases separated the two germline ends. The CDR3 has 14 residues. The germline CDR1 and CDR2 sequences are SGHDT and YYEEEE. This chain's CDR3 is CASSLPTFQETQYF. The CDR3 DNA reads TGTGCCAGCAGCTTGCCCACTTTCCAAGAGACCCAGTACTTC.

This chain connects TRBV24-1 to TRBJ2-7, with 9 bases lining up with TRBD1. In germline, CDR1 is KGHDR, CDR2 SFDVKD. Germline trimming cut 7 bases from V and 8 bases from J; bases unmatched to any gene: 11. The CDR3 runs 14 residues. CDR3 loop: CATRRGQGGPQQYF. CDR3 in DNA: TGTGCCACCAGGAGGGGACAGGGTGGCCCCCAGCAGTACTTC.

This chain joins TRBV3-1 (or the pseudogene TRBV3-2) and TRBJ1-3, with D maybe TRBD1 (6 bases). V was trimmed by 0 bases and J by 4 bases, leaving 10 bases between them. The CDR3 sequence is 15 residues long. The germline gives CDR1 LGHDT, CDR2 YNNKEL (reference sequence). CDR3 coding DNA: TGTGCCAGCAGCCAAGATTCGGGGGGCGGAAACACCATATATTTT. Its translation is CASSQDSGGGNTIYF.